The entry that follows covers one T cell receptor (beta chain) sequence. This specimen belongs to a study of cytomegalovirus exposure and HLA in healthy donors. Sequencing used immunoSEQ multiplex PCR; TCRdb keeps in-frame clones, though not all of them. The sample holds around 150,000 clones, approximately 82% seen once. The CDR3 covers 16 residues. The V and J ends lost 3 bases and 4 bases, in that order; junction bases with no gene match: 5. In germline, CDR1 is SGDLS, CDR2 YYNGEE. Material: PBMCs. The source is a man aged 25 to 40 in good health and CMV-seropositive. V gene TRBV9 combines with J gene TRBJ2-1, with TRBD2 matching 12 bases. The CDR3, as DNA: TGTGCCAGCAGCGCCAGACTAGCGGGAGATTACAATGAGCAGTTCTTC. This sequence encodes CASSARLAGDYNEQFF. Based on the CDR3 plus reference TRBV9 and TRBJ2-1, the full variable domain is DSGVTQTPKHLITATGQRVTLRCSPRSGDLSVYWYQQSLDQGLQFLIQYYNGEERAKGNILERFSAQQFPDLHSELNLSSLELGDSALYFCASSARLAGDYNEQFFGPGTRLTVL.